This T cell receptor beta chain appears in the sequencing data of a study of technical replicates of blood from several donors. Sequenced by immunoSEQ multiplex PCR; TCRdb stores in-frame clones only, minus some. The table lists tens of thousands of clones, roughly 95% of them singletons. This CDR3 region has 14 residues. Germline V lookup: CDR1 SGDLS, CDR2 YYNGEE. Trimming removed 0 bases from V and 4 bases from J, with 10 bases in between. V usage is TRBV9 and J usage is TRBJ1-1; possibly TRBD1 for D (6 bases). Sequencing was carried out using T cells isolated from PBMCs. This TCR derives from a human donor in good health. The CDR3 nucleotides are TGTGCCAGCAGCGTAGAGATAGGGGGCACTGAAGCTTTCTTT. Its translation: CASSVEIGGTEAFF.